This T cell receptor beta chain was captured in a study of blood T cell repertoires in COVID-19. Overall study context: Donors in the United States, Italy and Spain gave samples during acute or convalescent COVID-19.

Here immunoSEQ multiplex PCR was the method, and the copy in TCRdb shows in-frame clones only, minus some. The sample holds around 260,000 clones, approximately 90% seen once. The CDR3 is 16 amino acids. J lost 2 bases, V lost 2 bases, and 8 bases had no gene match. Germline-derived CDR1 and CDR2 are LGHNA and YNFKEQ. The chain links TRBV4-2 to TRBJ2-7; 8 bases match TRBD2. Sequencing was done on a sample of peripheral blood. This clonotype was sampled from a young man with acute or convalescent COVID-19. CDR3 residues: CASSQPSGPLPYEQYF. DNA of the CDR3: TGTGCCAGCAGCCAACCTAGCGGGCCCCTACCCTACGAGCAGTACTTC.